This is a list of T cell receptor beta chains from one sample in a study of T cells in Graves' hyperthyroidism and ophthalmopathy. TCRdb itself ran the multiplex PCR reads through MiXCR, one entry per CDR3 protein. The sample lists hundreds of thousands of distinct CDR3 sequences, about a fifth occurring once. The sample was blood. These receptors all stem from a woman between 18 and 30 years old with Graves' hyperthyroidism. CDR3s include the opening cysteine and the closing phenylalanine or tryptophan. The D gene is left open where the match is weak. Clone size is given for some rows only: seen once, a few or many times, or a class if the clone is expanded.

few	TRBV12-3/TRBV12-4	TRBD1	TRBJ2-4	TGTGCCAGCAGTTCCGGGGACAGCATGGAGTACTTC	CASSSGDSMEYF
many	TRBV18	.	TRBJ2-5	TGTGCCAGCTCACCACCGGAGGGGGGCTTGAAGACCCAGTACTTC	CASSPPEGGLKTQYF
many	TRBV4-2	.	TRBJ1-1	TGTGCCAGCAGCCAACTTCGGGGTGAAGCTTTCTTT	CASSQLRGEAFF
many	TRBV4-1	.	TRBJ1-2	TGCGCCAGCAGCCAAGAAGGACTCAACTATGGCTACACCTTC	CASSQEGLNYGYTF
many	TRBV20-1	.	TRBJ2-7	TGCAGTGCCTTACCCCTTGGTGGGGCCTCCTACGAGCAGTACTTC	CSALPLGGASYEQYF
many	TRBV5-1	TRBD1	TRBJ1-2	TGCGCCAGCAGCTTGGCGCAGGGGGAGGGGTATGGCTACACCTTC	CASSLAQGEGYGYTF
.	TRBV10-3	TRBD1	TRBJ1-5	TGTGCCATCATTGGGGACAGGTGCTATAGCAATCAGCCCCAGCATTTT	CAIIGDRCYSNQPQHF
.	TRBV2	.	TRBJ2-4	TGTGCCAGCTCGGGCCAGGGCAAAAACATTAAGTACTTC	CASSGQGKNIKYF
many	TRBV9	.	TRBJ2-7	TGTGCCAGCAGCGTAGCTCCCCAGGGGAATTACGAGCAGTACTTC	CASSVAPQGNYEQYF
.	TRBV4-1	.	TRBJ1-2	TGCGCCAGCAGCCAACCTCTATCGGGAGACTATGGCTACACCTTC	CASSQPLSGDYGYTF
many	TRBV20-1	.	TRBJ1-1	TGCAGTGCTAGAGATAGGGCAGGGAACACTGAAGCTTTCTTT	CSARDRAGNTEAFF
many	TRBV2	TRBD1	TRBJ1-2	TGTGCCACCCCAGGGGGACCGAAGGCGGGCTACACCTTC	CATPGGPKAGYTF
many	TRBV10-3	.	TRBJ2-2	TGTGCCACCCAAAGGGACCCGTGGAGGAACGGGGAGCTGTTTTTT	CATQRDPWRNGELFF
.	TRBV12-3/TRBV12-4	.	TRBJ1-1	TGTGCCAGCAGTTCGGGGGGATCAGGGAACACTGAAGCTTTCTTT	CASSSGGSGNTEAFF
many	TRBV12-3/TRBV12-4	.	TRBJ1-1	TGTGCCAGCAAAGCCGGGACCTTGAACACTGAAGCTTTCTTT	CASKAGTLNTEAFF
.	TRBV12-3/TRBV12-4	TRBD2	TRBJ2-3	TGTGCCAGCAGCCCCCATCAGCGGGGGGGCACAGATACGCAGTATTTT	CASSPHQRGGTDTQYF
few	TRBV2	TRBD1	TRBJ1-6	TGTGCCAGCAGCGACCGGGACAGGCGTTCACCCCTCCACTTT	CASSDRDRRSPLHF
many	TRBV9	.	TRBJ2-7	TGTGCCAGCAGCGTAGCTACGGGGCAGATCTACGAGCAGTACTTC	CASSVATGQIYEQYF
many	TRBV12-3/TRBV12-4	.	TRBJ1-3	TGTGCCAGCAGTTCAGGGACTGGAAACACCATATATTTT	CASSSGTGNTIYF
.	TRBV6-2/TRBV6-3	.	TRBJ1-1	TGTGCCAGCAGTTACGGTTCAGGGTTGAGCACTGAAGCTTTCTTT	CASSYGSGLSTEAFF
few	TRBV28	TRBD2	TRBJ2-7	TGTGCCAGCAGTGGGGGCGGGGGGTGGTACGAGCAGTACTTC	CASSGGGGWYEQYF
many	TRBV7-9	.	TRBJ2-7	TGTGCCAGCGGGGGAACCTACGAGCAGTACTTC	CASGGTYEQYF